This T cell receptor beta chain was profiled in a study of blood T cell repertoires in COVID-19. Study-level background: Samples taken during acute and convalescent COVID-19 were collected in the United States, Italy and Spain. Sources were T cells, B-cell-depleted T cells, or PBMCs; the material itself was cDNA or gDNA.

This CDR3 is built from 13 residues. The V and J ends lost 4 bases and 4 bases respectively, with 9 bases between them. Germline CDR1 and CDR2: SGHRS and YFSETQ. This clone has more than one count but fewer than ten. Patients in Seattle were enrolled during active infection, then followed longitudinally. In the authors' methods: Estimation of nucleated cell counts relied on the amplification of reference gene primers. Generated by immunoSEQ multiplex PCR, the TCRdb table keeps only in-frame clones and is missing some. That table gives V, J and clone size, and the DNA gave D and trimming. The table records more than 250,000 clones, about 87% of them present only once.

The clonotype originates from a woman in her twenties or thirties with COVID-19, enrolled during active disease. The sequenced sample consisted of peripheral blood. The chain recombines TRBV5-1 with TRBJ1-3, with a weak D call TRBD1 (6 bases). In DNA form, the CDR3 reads TGCGCCAGCAGCCCAGGGGTGGGAAACACCATATATTTT. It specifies CASSPGVGNTIYF.